This T cell receptor beta chain was captured by sequencing in a study of T cell responses to AZD1222 COVID-19 vaccine. Study-wide points: Increases in Spike-specific TCR breadth and depth were seen after two AZD1222 doses.

Concerning this clone itself: Its target is unknown.

The CDR3 runs 13 residues. V dropped 6 bases and J dropped 7 bases, with 10 bases sitting between them. Germline values: CDR1 MNHEY, CDR2 SVGAGI. The protocol was immunoSEQ multiplex PCR, while the TCRdb copy is restricted to in-frame clones and leaves out a portion. The table lists approximately 110,000 clones, around 85% of them singletons, with approximately 5.9% in the top ten. The chain couples TRBV6-5 to TRBJ1-6; D ambiguous. The sample here was peripheral blood, taken on day 0 of AZD1222 vaccination. This clonotype was obtained from an adult in good health. CDR3 bases: TGTGCCAGCAGGGGCAGTCTAAATTCACCCCTCCACTTT. Translating gives CASRGSLNSPLHF.